This T cell receptor (beta chain) came from a study of shared clonotypes between healthy human individuals. Study at large: CD4 naive cells filled three plates per donor, CD4 memory three, CD8 naive two and CD8 memory one. Study-wide results and limits: Represented diversity (both genetic and exposure-history) was limited by the small number of donors.

Note on this clone: Its target is unknown.

Across several immunoSEQ plates, the genomic DNA of each subset was split evenly. The method was immunoSEQ multiplex PCR; TCRdb's version includes in-frame clones alone and lacks a portion of them. The repertoire holds about 1.5 million clones, with roughly 98% as singletons. Germline values: CDR1 WSHSY, CDR2 SAAADI. This CDR3 is built from 17 residues. The J segment lost 2 bases and the V segment lost 8 bases, leaving 11 bases of the junction unmatched. V is TRBV10-2 and J is TRBJ2-3; TRBD2 matches at 12 bases. The sequence came from a young man in good health. Sequenced: naive CD4+ T cells sorted from blood. Subset meaning: CD45RA+ positively selected. The CDR3 coding sequence is TGCGCCAGCGGGTCCCTAGCGGGAGGGCCGGTCACAGATACGCAGTATTTT. Its protein product is CASGSLAGGPVTDTQYF.